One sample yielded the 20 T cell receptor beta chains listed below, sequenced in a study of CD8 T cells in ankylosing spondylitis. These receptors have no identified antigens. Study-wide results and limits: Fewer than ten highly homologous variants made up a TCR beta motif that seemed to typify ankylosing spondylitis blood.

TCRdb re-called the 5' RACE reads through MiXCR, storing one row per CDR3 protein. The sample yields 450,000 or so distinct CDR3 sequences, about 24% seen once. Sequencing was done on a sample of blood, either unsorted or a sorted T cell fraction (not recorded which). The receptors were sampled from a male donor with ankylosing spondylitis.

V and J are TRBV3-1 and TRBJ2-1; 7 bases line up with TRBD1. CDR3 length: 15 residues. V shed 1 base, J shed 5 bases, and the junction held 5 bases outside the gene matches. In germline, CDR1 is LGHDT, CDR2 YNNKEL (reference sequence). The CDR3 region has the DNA TGTGCCAGCAGCCAAGGTTGGCAGGGGGACAATGAGCAGTTCTTC. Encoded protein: CASSQGWQGDNEQFF.

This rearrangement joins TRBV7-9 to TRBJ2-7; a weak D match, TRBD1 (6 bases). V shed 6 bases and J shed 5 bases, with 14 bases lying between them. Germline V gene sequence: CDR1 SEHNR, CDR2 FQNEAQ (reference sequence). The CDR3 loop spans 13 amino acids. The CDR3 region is CASSHFAGDEQYV. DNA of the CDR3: TGTGCCAGCAGTCATTTCGCAGGGGACGAGCAGTACGTC.

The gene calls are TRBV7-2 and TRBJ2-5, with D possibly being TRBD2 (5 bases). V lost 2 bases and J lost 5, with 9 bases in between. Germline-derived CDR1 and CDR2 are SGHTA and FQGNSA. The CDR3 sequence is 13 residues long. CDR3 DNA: TGTGCCAGCAGCTTATTGGGAGCGGAGACCCAGTACTTC. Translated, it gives CASSLLGAETQYF.

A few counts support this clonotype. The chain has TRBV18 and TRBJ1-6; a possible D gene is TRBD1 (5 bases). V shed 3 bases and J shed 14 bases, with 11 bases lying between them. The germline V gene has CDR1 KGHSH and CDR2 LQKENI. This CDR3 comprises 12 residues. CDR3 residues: CASSPDTQALHF. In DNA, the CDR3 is TGTGCCAGCTCACCGGACACACAGGCCCTCCACTTT.

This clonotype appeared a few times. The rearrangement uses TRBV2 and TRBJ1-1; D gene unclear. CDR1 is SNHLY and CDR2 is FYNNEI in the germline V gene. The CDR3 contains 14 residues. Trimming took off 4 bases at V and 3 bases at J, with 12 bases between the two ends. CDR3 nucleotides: TGTGCCAGCAGTGTGAGGTCCCGGGACACTGAAGCTTTCTTT. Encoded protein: CASSVRSRDTEAFF.

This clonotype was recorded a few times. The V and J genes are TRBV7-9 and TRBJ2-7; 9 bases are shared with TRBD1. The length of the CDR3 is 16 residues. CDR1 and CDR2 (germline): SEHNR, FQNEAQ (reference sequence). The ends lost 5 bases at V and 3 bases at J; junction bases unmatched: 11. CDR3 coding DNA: TGTGCCAGCAGCACTTTCCGGGGGACAGGGCTCTACGAGCAGTACTTC. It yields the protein CASSTFRGTGLYEQYF. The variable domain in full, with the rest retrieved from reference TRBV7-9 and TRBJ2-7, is DTGVSQNPRHKITKRGQNVTFRCDPISEHNRLYWYRQTLGQGPEFLTYFQNEAQLEKSRLLSDRFSAERPKGSFSTLEIQRTEQGDSAMYLCASSTFRGTGLYEQYFGPGTRLTVT.

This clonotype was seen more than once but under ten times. The CDR3 loop reads CASSLEAGDQPQHF. The DNA of the CDR3 is TGTGCCAGCAGCTTGGAGGCGGGCGATCAGCCCCAGCATTTT. V and J are TRBV7-2 and TRBJ1-5; D is unresolved. CDR1 and CDR2 (germline): SGHTA, FQGNSA. The CDR3 spans 14 residues. V lost 3 bases and J lost 5, with 11 bases in between.

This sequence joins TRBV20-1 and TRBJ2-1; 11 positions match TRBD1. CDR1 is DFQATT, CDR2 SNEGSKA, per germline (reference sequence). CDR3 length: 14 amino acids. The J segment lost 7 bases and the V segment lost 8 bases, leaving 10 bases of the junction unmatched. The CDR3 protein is CSPQGDRGTNEQFF. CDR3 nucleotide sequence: TGCAGTCCTCAAGGGGACAGGGGGACGAATGAGCAGTTCTTC.

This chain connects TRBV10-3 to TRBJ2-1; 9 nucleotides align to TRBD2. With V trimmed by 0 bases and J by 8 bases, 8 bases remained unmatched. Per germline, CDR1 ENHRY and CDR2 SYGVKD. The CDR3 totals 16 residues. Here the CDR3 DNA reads TGTGCCATCAGTGAGTCGGGTAGCGGGGGTAACGATGAGCAGTTCTTC. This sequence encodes CAISESGSGGNDEQFF.

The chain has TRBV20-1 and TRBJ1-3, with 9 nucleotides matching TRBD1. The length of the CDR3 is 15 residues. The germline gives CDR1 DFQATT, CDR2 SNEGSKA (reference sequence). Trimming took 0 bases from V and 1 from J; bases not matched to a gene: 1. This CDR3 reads CSAREGTGSGNTIYF. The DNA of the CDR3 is TGCAGTGCTAGAGAAGGGACAGGGTCTGGAAACACCATATATTTT.

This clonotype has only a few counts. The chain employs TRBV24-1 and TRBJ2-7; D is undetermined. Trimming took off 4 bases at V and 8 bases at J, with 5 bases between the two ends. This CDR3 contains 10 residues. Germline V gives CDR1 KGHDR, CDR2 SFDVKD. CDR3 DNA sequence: TGTGCCACCAGTGAAGGGAAGCAGTACGTC. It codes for CATSEGKQYV.

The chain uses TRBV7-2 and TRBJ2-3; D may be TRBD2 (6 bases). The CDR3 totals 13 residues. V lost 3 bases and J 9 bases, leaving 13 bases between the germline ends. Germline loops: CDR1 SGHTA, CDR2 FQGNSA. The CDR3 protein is CASSFGGEMTQYF. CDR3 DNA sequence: TGTGCCAGCAGCTTCGGCGGGGAAATGACGCAGTATTTT.

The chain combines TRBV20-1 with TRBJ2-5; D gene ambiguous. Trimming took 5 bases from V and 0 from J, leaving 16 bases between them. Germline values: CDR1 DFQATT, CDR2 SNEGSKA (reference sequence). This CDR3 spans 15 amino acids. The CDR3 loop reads CSADDGSLNQETQYF. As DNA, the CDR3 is TGCAGTGCTGATGATGGCAGCCTAAACCAAGAGACCCAGTACTTC.

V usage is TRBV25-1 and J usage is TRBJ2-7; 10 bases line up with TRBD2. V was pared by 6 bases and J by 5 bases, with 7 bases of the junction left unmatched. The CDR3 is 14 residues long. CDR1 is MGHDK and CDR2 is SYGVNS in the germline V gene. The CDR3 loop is CASRGLAPLDEQYF. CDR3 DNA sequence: TGTGCCAGCAGGGGACTAGCGCCCCTGGACGAGCAGTACTTC.

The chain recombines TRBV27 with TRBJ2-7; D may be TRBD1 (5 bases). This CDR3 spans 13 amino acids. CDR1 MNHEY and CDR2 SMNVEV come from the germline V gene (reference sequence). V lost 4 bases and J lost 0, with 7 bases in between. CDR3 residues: CASSYRNSYEQYF. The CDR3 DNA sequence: TGTGCCAGCAGTTACAGGAACTCCTACGAGCAGTACTTC.

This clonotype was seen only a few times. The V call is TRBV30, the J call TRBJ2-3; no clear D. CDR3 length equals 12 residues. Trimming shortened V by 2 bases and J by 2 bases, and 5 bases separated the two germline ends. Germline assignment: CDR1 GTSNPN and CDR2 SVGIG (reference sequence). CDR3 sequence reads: CAWSKVTDTQYF. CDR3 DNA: TGTGCCTGGAGTAAGGTCACAGATACGCAGTATTTT. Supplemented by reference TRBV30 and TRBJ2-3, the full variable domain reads SQTIHQWPATLVQPVGSPLSLECTVEGTSNPNLYWYRQAAGRGLQLLFYSVGIGQISSEVPQNLSASRPQDRQFILSSKKLLLSDSGFYLCAWSKVTDTQYFGPGTRLTVL.

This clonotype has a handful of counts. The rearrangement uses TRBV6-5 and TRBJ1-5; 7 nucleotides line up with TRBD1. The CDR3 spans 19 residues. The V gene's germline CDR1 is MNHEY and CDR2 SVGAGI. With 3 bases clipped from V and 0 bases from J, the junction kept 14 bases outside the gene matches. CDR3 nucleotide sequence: TGTGCCAGCAGTTATTCCCCGACAGGGAGACCTTATAGCAATCAGCCCCAGCATTTT. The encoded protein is CASSYSPTGRPYSNQPQHF.

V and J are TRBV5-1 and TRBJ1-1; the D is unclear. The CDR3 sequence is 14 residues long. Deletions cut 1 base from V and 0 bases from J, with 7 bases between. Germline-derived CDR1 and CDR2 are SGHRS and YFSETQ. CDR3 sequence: CASSLRPVNTEAFF. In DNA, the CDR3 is TGCGCCAGCAGCTTGCGACCAGTGAACACTGAAGCTTTCTTT. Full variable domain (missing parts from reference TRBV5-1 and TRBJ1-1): KAGVTQTPRYLIKTRGQQVTLSCSPISGHRSVSWYQQTPGQGLQFLFEYFSETQRNKGNFPGRFSGRQFSNSRSEMNVSTLELGDSALYLCASSLRPVNTEAFFGQGTRLTVV.

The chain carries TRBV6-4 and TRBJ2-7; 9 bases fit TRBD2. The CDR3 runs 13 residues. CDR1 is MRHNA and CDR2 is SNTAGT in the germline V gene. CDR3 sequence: CAIRSGRLYEQYV. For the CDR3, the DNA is TGTGCAATCCGAAGCGGGAGGCTCTACGAGCAGTACGTC.

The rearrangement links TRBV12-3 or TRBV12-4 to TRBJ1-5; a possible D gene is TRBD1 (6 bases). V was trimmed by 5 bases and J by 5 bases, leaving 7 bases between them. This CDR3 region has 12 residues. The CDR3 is CASSAGDQPQHF. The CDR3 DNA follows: TGTGCCAGCAGTGCAGGGGATCAGCCCCAGCATTTT.